Listed below are T cell receptor beta chains from one sample, sequenced in a study of Graves' ophthalmopathy and Graves' hyperthyroidism. TCRdb reprocessed the multiplex PCR reads via MiXCR and lists one record per CDR3 protein. The data hold 650,000 to 900,000 distinct CDR3 sequences, with roughly 40% observed a single time. Sequencing input: peripheral blood. The receptors were gathered from an adult man with Graves' ophthalmopathy. CDR3s include the opening cysteine and the closing phenylalanine or tryptophan. The D gene is left open where the match is weak. The size field is filled for only some rows; it gives once, few, many or a size class.

abundance	v_gene	j_gene	d_gene	CDR3nt	CDR3aa
.	TRBV29-1	TRBJ1-1	.	TGCAGCAGAGATGGGCCCGATGTGAGCCCTGAAGCTTTCTTT	CSRDGPDVSPEAFF
.	TRBV11-1	TRBJ2-7	.	TGTGCCAGCAGGTTCGACAGGAGCTTTACCTACGAGCAGTACTTC	CASRFDRSFTYEQYF
few	TRBV6-6	TRBJ1-1	.	.	CASSSSGSTEAFF
.	TRBV10-3	TRBJ1-2	TRBD1	TGTGCCACTGGACAGGGTATCGGCTATGGCTACACCTTC	CATGQGIGYGYTF
many	TRBV2	TRBJ1-2	.	TGTGCCAGCAGTAATACAGGAGGCTACACCTTC	CASSNTGGYTF
.	TRBV10-3	TRBJ2-5	.	TGTGCCAGCAGTTCAAGCCCAAGGATCCAGTACTTC	CASSSSPRIQYF
.	TRBV11-1	TRBJ1-2	TRBD1	TGTGCCAGCAGTGCTAGAGATGCGAGGGGGCAGAACTATGGCTACACCTTC	CASSARDARGQNYGYTF
many	TRBV14	TRBJ2-7	.	TGTGCCAGCAGCCTCCGACTAGAACCCTACGAGCAGTACTTC	CASSLRLEPYEQYF
.	TRBV2	TRBJ2-3	.	TGTGCCAGCAGGCGACCGGGACGTACGCAGTATTTT	CASRRPGRTQYF
many	TRBV5-1	TRBJ1-1	.	TGCGCCAGCAGCTTGGGCGACCACACCGGTGGGACAGAAGCTTTCTTT	CASSLGDHTGGTEAFF
few	TRBV20-1	TRBJ1-4	.	TGCAGTGCTAGAGAAGCACAGAGCTCTGAAAAACTGTTTTTT	CSAREAQSSEKLFF
.	TRBV5-1	TRBJ1-1	TRBD1	TGCGCCAGCAGCTCGGACAGACAGGGCGGCACTGAAGCTTTCTTT	CASSSDRQGGTEAFF
.	TRBV9	TRBJ1-6	.	TGTGCCAGCAGCCCCCGGCCCCTCCACTTT	CASSPRPLHF
once	TRBV2	TRBJ1-5	.	TGTACCAGCAGTACAACAGATAGCAATCAGCCCCAGCATTTT	CTSSTTDSNQPQHF
many	TRBV7-9	TRBJ2-2	.	TGTGCCAGCAGCCCGCGGGGCGGGGAGCTGTTTTTT	CASSPRGGELFF
few	TRBV11-2	TRBJ2-7	.	TGTGCCAGCAGCTTTAGCAGCAGCTACGAGCAGTACTTC	CASSFSSSYEQYF
few	TRBV4-2	TRBJ1-6	TRBD1	TGTGCCAGCAGCCTACCATTTTACAGGGGGCCTCAAGGGAGGCTCCACTTT	CASSLPFYRGPQGRLHF
many	TRBV7-2	TRBJ1-6	.	TGTGCCAGCAGCAAGGGACCGAATAATTCACCCCTCCACTTT	CASSKGPNNSPLHF
many	TRBV15	TRBJ2-5	.	TGTGCCACCAGCATTCGCTCGACCGGGAGCTGGGAGACCCAGTACTTC	CATSIRSTGSWETQYF
.	TRBV24-1	TRBJ1-5	TRBD1	TGTGCCACCAGTGACCCATGGACAGGTAGCAATCAGCCCCAGCATTTT	CATSDPWTGSNQPQHF